The sequence of this T cell receptor beta chain was determined in a study of CD8 T cell repertoires and HIV-1 epitope variants. Study at large: Separate wells received one of Twenty-five Gag or Nef variant peptides. Controls included no peptide, Ebola AY9 epitope, and a CMV, EBV, flu pool.

TCR beta CDR3 was sequenced at survey depth on immunoSEQ. Sequencing used immunoSEQ multiplex PCR; TCRdb keeps in-frame clones, though not all of them. The sample shows some 100,000 clones, around 75% of them seen only once. This clone was found once. This CDR3 has 17 residues. Trimming took 0 bases from V and 10 from J, leaving 19 bases between them. Germline V gene sequence: CDR1 LGHNA, CDR2 YSLEER. The genes are TRBV4-3 and TRBJ1-6; D may be TRBD1 (5 bases). The sample consisted of uncultured baseline CD8+ T cells from peripheral blood mononuclear cells (PBMCs). The sequence came from a male donor with HIV. CDR3 nucleotides: TGCGCCAGCAGCCAAGAGGGCGGGACCCAAGTCGGGTCACCCCTCCACTTT. This translates into CASSQEGGTQVGSPLHF.